The rows below give T cell receptor beta chains drawn from one sample of a study of blood T cell repertoires in COVID-19. Sequencing used immunoSEQ multiplex PCR; TCRdb keeps in-frame clones, though not all of them. The profile covers more than 300,000 clones, with approximately 89% appearing a single time and around 0.86% taken by the ten largest. The material sequenced was PBMCs or T cells enriched from blood (not recorded which). These receptors were collected from a woman aged 40 to 50 who had been exposed to COVID-19. CDR3s include the opening cysteine and the closing phenylalanine or tryptophan. A D gene is named only where the DNA matches it firmly. A row's size may be missing; if present it is once, few, many or a size class.

>once|-|TRBJ2-1|TRBV7-2
CASSSPNAWYEQFF
TGTGCCAGCAGCTCGCCTAATGCCTGGTATGAGCAGTTCTTC
>-|-|TRBJ1-6|TRBV6-5
CASSYGHSRPNSPLHF
TGTGCCAGCAGTTACGGACATTCTAGACCCAATTCACCCCTCCACTTT
>-|TRBD1|TRBJ1-1|TRBV5-5
CASSLVQGRTEAFF
TGTGCCAGCAGCTTGGTACAGGGGAGGACTGAAGCTTTCTTT
>-|TRBD1|TRBJ2-7|TRBV6-6
CASSHPGQGNEQYF
TGTGCCAGCAGCCATCCGGGACAGGGCAACGAGCAGTACTTC
>-|-|TRBJ1-5|TRBV2
CASSSNPGGRVTGQPQHF
TGTGCCAGCAGTAGCAATCCGGGAGGCAGGGTGACGGGGCAGCCCCAGCATTTT
>-|-|TRBJ1-3|TRBV12-3/TRBV12-4
CASSKLGNTIYF
TGTGCCAGCAGTAAGCTTGGAAACACCATATATTTT
>-|TRBD2|TRBJ2-1|TRBV29-1
CSARKRETWNEQFF
TGCAGCGCCCGGAAGCGGGAGACTTGGAATGAGCAGTTCTTC
>-|-|TRBJ1-4|TRBV14
CASSQLSKLFF
TGTGCCAGCAGCCAACTTTCGAAACTGTTTTTT
>-|-|TRBJ1-2|TRBV18
CASSPPGQARTIYGYTF
TGTGCCAGCTCACCACCGGGTCAGGCCCGAACAATCTATGGCTACACCTTC
>once|-|TRBJ2-1|TRBV7-2
CASSKATYNEQFF
TGTGCCAGCAGTAAAGCAACCTACAATGAGCAGTTCTTC
>-|TRBD2|TRBJ2-1|TRBV6-2/TRBV6-3
CASSSLAGGNEQFF
TGTGCCAGCAGTTCTCTAGCGGGAGGGAATGAGCAGTTCTTC
>-|TRBD1|TRBJ1-2|TRBV9
CASSARDRALPNYGYTF
TGTGCCAGCAGCGCCCGGGACAGGGCCCTTCCTAACTATGGCTACACCTTC
>-|TRBD1|TRBJ2-7|TRBV29-1
CSVGTGRSYEQYF
TGCAGCGTCGGGACAGGTCGGTCCTACGAGCAGTACTTC
>-|-|TRBJ1-1|TRBV5-1
CASLPTPPGDLGTEAFF
TGCGCCAGCCTACCCACGCCTCCGGGGGACTTGGGCACTGAAGCTTTCTTT
>-|-|TRBJ1-3|TRBV18
CASSLGLSGNTIYF
TGTGCCAGCTCACTGGGACTCTCTGGAAACACCATATATTTT
>-|-|TRBJ2-1|TRBV30
CAWSEGLSYNEQFF
TGTGCCTGGAGTGAGGGGTTATCCTACAATGAGCAGTTCTTC
>-|TRBD2|TRBJ2-7|TRBV15
CATSVGGAGYEQYF
TGTGCCACCAGCGTCGGGGGGGCCGGGTACGAGCAGTACTTC
>-|-|TRBJ1-1|TRBV18
CASSPTDVTGNTEAFF
TGTGCCAGCTCACCCACGGACGTAACAGGAAACACTGAAGCTTTCTTT
>-|-|TRBJ2-7|TRBV5-6
CASSLVGQWGFYEQYF
TGTGCCAGCAGCTTGGTAGGACAGTGGGGGTTCTACGAGCAGTACTTC
>-|-|TRBJ2-7|TRBV5-1
CASSVRERGEQYF
TGCGCCAGCAGCGTCCGGGAGAGGGGCGAGCAGTACTTC
>-|-|TRBJ1-1|TRBV5-1
CASSISTGAGTEAFF
TGCGCCAGCAGCATCTCGACCGGGGCGGGGACTGAAGCTTTCTTT
>-|-|TRBJ2-2|TRBV11-3
CASSLRTGELFF
TGTGCCAGCAGTCTCCGGACCGGGGAGCTGTTTTTT
>-|-|TRBJ1-2|TRBV2
CASNPGMYGYTF
TGTGCCAGCAATCCAGGGATGTATGGCTACACCTTC
>-|-|TRBJ2-3|TRBV7-9
CASSLGTKGTDTQYF
TGTGCCAGCAGCTTAGGAACGAAGGGGACAGATACGCAGTATTTT
>-|-|TRBJ2-7|TRBV11-3
CASSPTRGGSYEQYF
TGTGCCAGCAGCCCGACGAGGGGGGGATCCTACGAGCAGTACTTC
>-|-|TRBJ1-2|TRBV7-9
CASSLATGYGYTF
TGTGCCAGCAGCTTAGCAACAGGGTATGGCTACACCTTC
>-|TRBD1|TRBJ2-1|TRBV7-2
CASSLDRATYNEQFF
TGTGCCAGCAGCCTTGACAGGGCAACTTACAATGAGCAGTTCTTC
>once|-|TRBJ1-1|TRBV2
CASRQSVGPEGAEAFF
TGTGCCAGCAGACAAAGCGTCGGCCCTGAGGGGGCTGAAGCTTTCTTT
>-|-|TRBJ2-7|TRBV7-2
CASSPGLTYEQYF
TGTGCCAGCAGCCCGGGACTCACCTACGAGCAGTACTTC